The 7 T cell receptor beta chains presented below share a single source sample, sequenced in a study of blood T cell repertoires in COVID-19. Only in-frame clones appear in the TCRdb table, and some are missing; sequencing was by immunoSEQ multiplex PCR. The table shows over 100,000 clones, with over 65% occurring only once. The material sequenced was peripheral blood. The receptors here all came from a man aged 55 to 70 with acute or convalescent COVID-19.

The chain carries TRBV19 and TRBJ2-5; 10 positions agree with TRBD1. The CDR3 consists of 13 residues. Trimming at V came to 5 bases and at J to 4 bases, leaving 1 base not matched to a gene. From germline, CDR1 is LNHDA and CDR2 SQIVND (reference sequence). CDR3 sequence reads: CASSRDRGETQYF. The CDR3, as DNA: TGTGCCAGTAGTCGGGACAGGGGAGAGACCCAGTACTTC.

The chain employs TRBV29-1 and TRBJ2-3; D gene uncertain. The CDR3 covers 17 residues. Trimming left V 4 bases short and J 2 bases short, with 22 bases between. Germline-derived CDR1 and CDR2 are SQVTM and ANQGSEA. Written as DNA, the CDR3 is TGCAGCGTTGCACGAAAAATTACTCTCTCCCTCACAGATACGCAGTATTTT. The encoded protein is CSVARKITLSLTDTQYF.

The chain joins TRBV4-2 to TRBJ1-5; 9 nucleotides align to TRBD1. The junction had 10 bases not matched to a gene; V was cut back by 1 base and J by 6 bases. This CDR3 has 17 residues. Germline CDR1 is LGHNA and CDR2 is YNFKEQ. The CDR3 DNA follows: TGTGCCAGCAGCCAAGTTTCGAAGGGACAGGGTGGTCAGCCCCAGCATTTT. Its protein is CASSQVSKGQGGQPQHF.

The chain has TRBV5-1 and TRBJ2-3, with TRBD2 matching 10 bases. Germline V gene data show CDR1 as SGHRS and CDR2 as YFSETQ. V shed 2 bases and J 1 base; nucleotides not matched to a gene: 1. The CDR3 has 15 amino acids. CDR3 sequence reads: CASSLGTSGTDTQYF. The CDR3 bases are TGCGCCAGCAGCTTAGGGACTAGCGGCACAGATACGCAGTATTTT.

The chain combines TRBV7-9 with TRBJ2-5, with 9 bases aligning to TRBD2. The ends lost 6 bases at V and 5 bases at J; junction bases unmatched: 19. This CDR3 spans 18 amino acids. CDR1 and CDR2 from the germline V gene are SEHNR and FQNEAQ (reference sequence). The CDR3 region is CASSLTVGAGGGGETQYF. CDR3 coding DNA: TGTGCCAGCAGTCTTACGGTGGGAGCGGGAGGAGGAGGGGAGACCCAGTACTTC.

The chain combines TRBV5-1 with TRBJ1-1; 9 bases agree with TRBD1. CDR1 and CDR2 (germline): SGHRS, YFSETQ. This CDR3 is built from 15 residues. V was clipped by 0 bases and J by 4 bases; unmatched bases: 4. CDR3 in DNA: TGCGCCAGCAGCTTGGGAGGGACAGGGACCACTGAAGCTTTCTTT. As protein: CASSLGGTGTTEAFF.

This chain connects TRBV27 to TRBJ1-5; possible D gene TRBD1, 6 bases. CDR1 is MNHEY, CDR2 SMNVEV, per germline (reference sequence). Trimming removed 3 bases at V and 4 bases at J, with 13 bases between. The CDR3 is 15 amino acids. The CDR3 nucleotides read TGTGCCAGCAGTTTCTCAGGGGAGATGAATCAGCCCCAGCATTTT. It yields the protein CASSFSGEMNQPQHF.